This TCR beta chain was captured in a study of T cells expressing NK-cell markers. Study conclusions and caveats: In a group of several donors, dominant NKG2C+ clonotypes represented roughly 1.0-7.5% of CD8+ T cells.

As the method of synthesis, 5'RACE template switching with UMIs yielded TCR beta cDNA. TCRdb reprocessed the 5' RACE reads and keeps a single row for each CDR3 protein, giving no DNA. The record lists about 410,000 distinct CDR3 sequences, of which the ten most abundant hold roughly a tenth. Concerning this clonotype itself: Antigen: not known.

Germline CDR1 reads SGHTA; CDR2 reads FQGNSA. The CDR3 runs to 15 residues. Sequencing was done on a sample of blood T cells: a sorted CD56 or NKG2C T cell subset, CD4+ or CD8+ T cells, or bulk PBMC T cells (not recorded which). This chain uses TRBV7-2 with TRBJ2-1; the D gene TCRdb calls, TRBD2, cannot be checked with no DNA. The sequence came from a woman between 45 and 65 years old in good health. CDR3 in amino acids: CASSLSGGARNEQFF.